These T cell receptor beta chains were read from a single sample in a study of post-analysis software for immune sequencing data. TCRdb re-derived calls from the PCR reads in MiXCR, one entry per CDR3 protein. The table records roughly 600,000 distinct CDR3 sequences, roughly 46% of them present only once. Material: blood. The receptors derive from a girl aged 10 to 17 with multiple sclerosis. Each CDR3 is given with its conserved first and last residue. D genes are given only for firm matches. The size field is filled for only some rows; it gives once, few, many or a size class.

j_gene,v_gene,abundance,d_gene,CDR3aa,CDR3nt
TRBJ1-6,TRBV2,.,.,CASSEKGYNSPLHF,TGTGCCAGCAGTGAGAAGGGCTATAATTCACCCCTCCACTTT
TRBJ1-1,TRBV5-1,few,.,CASSLVTGLRNTEAFF,TGCGCCAGCAGCTTGGTCACGGGACTGCGGAACACTGAAGCTTTCTTT
TRBJ2-1,TRBV24-1,few,TRBD1,CATSDLGTGGYNEQFF,TGTGCCACCAGTGACCTCGGGACAGGGGGCTATAATGAGCAGTTCTTC
TRBJ2-7,TRBV4-2,few,.,CASSQEMTYEQYF,TGTGCCAGCAGCCAAGAGATGACGTACGAGCAGTACTTC
TRBJ2-3,TRBV7-9,.,.,CVSSAGPTDTQYF,TGTGTCAGCAGCGCCGGACCCACAGATACGCAGTATTTT
TRBJ2-1,TRBV3-1,.,TRBD1,CASSLSPGQGTYNEQFF,TGTGCCAGCAGCTTAAGTCCGGGACAGGGTACCTACAATGAGCAGTTCTTC
TRBJ2-1,TRBV5-1,.,TRBD1,CASSPSTGNSEQFF,TGCGCCAGCAGCCCCTCGACAGGGAACAGTGAGCAGTTCTTC
TRBJ2-7,TRBV29-1,few,TRBD1,CSVSEQGYGEQYF,TGCAGCGTTTCCGAACAGGGGTACGGCGAGCAGTACTTC
TRBJ1-4,TRBV5-5,.,TRBD1,CASSWGQGGPNEKLFF,TGTGCCAGCAGCTGGGGACAGGGGGGACCTAATGAAAAACTGTTTTTT
TRBJ2-3,TRBV5-1,.,.,CASSLRSADTQYF,TGCGCCAGCAGCTTACGTAGTGCAGATACGCAGTATTTT
TRBJ2-1,TRBV4-2,few,.,CASSLPERGYNEQFF,TGTGCCAGCAGCCTCCCCGAGAGGGGCTACAATGAGCAGTTCTTC
TRBJ2-7,TRBV5-1,once,.,CASSLVGGGSNEQYF,TGCGCCAGCAGCTTGGTTGGGGGAGGAAGTAACGAGCAGTACTTC
TRBJ2-1,TRBV12-3/TRBV12-4,.,.,CASRRDINEQFF,TGTGCCAGCAGACGGGACATCAATGAGCAGTTCTTC
TRBJ2-3,TRBV20-1,few,.,CSASSSGRTDTQYF,TGCAGTGCTAGTTCCAGCGGCCGCACAGATACGCAGTATTTT
TRBJ2-7,TRBV2,few,.,CASSQGMVYEQYF,TGTGCCAGCTCACAGGGTATGGTTTACGAGCAGTACTTC
TRBJ2-7,TRBV10-3,.,TRBD1,CAISEGQGAQSYEQYF,TGTGCCATCAGTGAGGGACAGGGGGCACAATCCTACGAGCAGTACTTC
TRBJ2-2,TRBV11-2,.,.,CASSPTLWDINTGELFF,TGTGCCAGCAGCCCCACCCTTTGGGACATCAACACCGGGGAGCTGTTTTTT
TRBJ2-1,TRBV12-3/TRBV12-4,.,.,CASSLAQDSTFYNEQFF,TGTGCCAGCAGTTTAGCCCAAGACAGTACTTTCTACAATGAGCAGTTCTTC
TRBJ1-2,TRBV27,.,TRBD1,CATADRDGSYGYTF,TGTGCCACCGCGGACAGGGATGGTTCATATGGCTACACCTTC
TRBJ2-1,TRBV6-4,few,.,CASSDSGSASYNEQFF,TGTGCCAGCAGTGACTCGGGCAGTGCCTCCTACAATGAGCAGTTCTTC
TRBJ1-5,TRBV12-3/TRBV12-4,few,TRBD1,CASSSLQGPSNQPQHF,TGTGCCAGCAGTTCCTTACAGGGGCCCAGCAATCAGCCCCAGCATTTT
TRBJ2-3,TRBV6-6,.,.,CASSYDLASDTQYF,TGTGCCAGCAGTTATGATTTAGCGTCAGATACGCAGTATTTT
TRBJ2-5,TRBV29-1,.,TRBD1,CSAVETGGEETQYF,TGCAGCGCCGTCGAGACAGGGGGCGAAGAGACCCAGTACTTC
TRBJ2-7,TRBV12-3/TRBV12-4,.,.,CASSDQGDGEQYF,TGTGCCAGCAGTGATCAGGGAGACGGCGAGCAGTACTTC
TRBJ2-4,TRBV4-1,.,.,CASGQLGGQRNIQYF,TGCGCCAGCGGCCAACTTGGAGGGCAGCGAAACATTCAGTACTTC
TRBJ2-7,TRBV28,few,.,CASRTGPRASYEQYF,TGTGCCAGCAGAACTGGTCCCAGGGCTAGCTACGAGCAGTACTTC
TRBJ2-5,TRBV24-1,.,TRBD1,CATSDPLRQGSKETQYF,TGTGCCACCAGTGATCCCCTCAGACAGGGGTCAAAAGAGACCCAGTACTTC
TRBJ2-5,TRBV12-3/TRBV12-4,.,.,CASRETGQETQYF,TGTGCCAGCAGAGAGACAGGTCAGGAGACCCAGTACTTC
TRBJ2-1,TRBV7-8,.,.,CASSPSAPGEQFF,TGTGCCAGCAGCCCGAGCGCCCCGGGTGAGCAGTTCTTC
TRBJ1-5,TRBV27,.,.,CASSPGQRYSNQPQHF,TGTGCCAGCAGTCCTGGACAGAGGTACAGCAATCAGCCCCAGCATTTT
TRBJ2-3,TRBV5-5,.,TRBD1,CASSRDRAGWTQYF,TGTGCCAGCAGCCGCGACAGGGCCGGGTGGACGCAGTATTTT
TRBJ2-1,TRBV5-1,.,TRBD2,CASSRREAYNEQFF,TGCGCCAGCAGCAGGCGGGAGGCCTACAATGAGCAGTTCTTC
TRBJ1-4,TRBV12-3/TRBV12-4,.,TRBD1,CASSGTGDNEKLFF,TGTGCCAGCAGTGGGACAGGGGATAATGAAAAACTGTTTTTT
TRBJ1-2,TRBV10-2,many,TRBD1,CASRETRQGLGYTF,TGCGCCAGCAGAGAGACTCGACAGGGACTTGGCTACACCTTC
TRBJ1-2,TRBV12-3/TRBV12-4,.,.,CASSFGTGSLGGNGYTF,TGTGCCAGCAGTTTTGGTACAGGGTCGCTCGGGGGCAATGGCTACACCTTC
TRBJ2-3,TRBV12-3/TRBV12-4,.,TRBD2,CASSPLPAGGPDAQYF,TGTGCCAGCAGTCCCCTCCCAGCGGGAGGACCAGATGCGCAGTATTTT
TRBJ1-1,TRBV29-1,.,.,CSVGYGNTEAFF,TGCAGCGTTGGCTACGGGAACACTGAAGCTTTCTTT
TRBJ2-1,TRBV12-3/TRBV12-4,.,.,CASSTAGIREQFF,TGTGCCAGCAGCACCGCGGGCATACGCGAGCAGTTCTTC
TRBJ2-7,TRBV27,once,TRBD2,CASSPVRTSGRPYNEQYF,TGTGCCAGCAGTCCAGTCCGGACTAGCGGGAGACCCTACAATGAGCAGTACTTC
TRBJ1-5,TRBV20-1,.,.,CSATDAKPQHF,TGCAGTGCCACGGACGCGAAGCCCCAGCATTTT
TRBJ1-6,TRBV11-2,.,TRBD1,CASSSKPRGEVNPPLHF,TGTGCCAGCAGCTCCAAACCCAGGGGGGAGGTCAATCCACCCCTCCACTTT
TRBJ2-5,TRBV12-3/TRBV12-4,.,.,CASNLYLATQETQYF,TGTGCCAGCAACCTATACCTAGCTACCCAAGAGACCCAGTACTTC
TRBJ1-2,TRBV12-3/TRBV12-4,few,.,CASSPGHANYGYTF,TGTGCCAGCAGTCCGGGACACGCTAACTATGGCTACACCTTC
TRBJ2-7,TRBV6-5,few,.,CASSHELRDESYEQYF,TGTGCCAGCAGTCACGAGCTCCGGGACGAATCCTACGAGCAGTACTTC
TRBJ2-2,TRBV9,.,.,CASGKRQKNTGELFF,TGTGCCAGTGGGAAGCGGCAGAAAAACACCGGGGAGCTGTTTTTT
TRBJ1-2,TRBV20-1,many,.,CSASGGYGYTF,TGCAGTGCTTCGGGAGGCTATGGCTACACCTTC
TRBJ2-6,TRBV5-1,few,TRBD1,CASNDRGGSGANVLTF,TGCGCCAGCAACGACAGGGGTGGATCTGGGGCCAACGTCCTGACTTTC
TRBJ1-4,TRBV4-1,.,.,CASSLRGRENEKLFF,TGCGCCAGCAGTTTGAGGGGCAGGGAGAATGAAAAACTGTTTTTT
TRBJ2-7,TRBV5-1,.,TRBD1,CASSPGTGGNEQYF,TGCGCCAGCAGCCCGGGGACAGGGGGCAACGAGCAGTACTTC
TRBJ2-7,TRBV9,.,TRBD1,CASSPLGNRGNEQYF,TGTGCCAGCAGCCCCCTGGGCAACAGGGGGAACGAGCAGTACTTC